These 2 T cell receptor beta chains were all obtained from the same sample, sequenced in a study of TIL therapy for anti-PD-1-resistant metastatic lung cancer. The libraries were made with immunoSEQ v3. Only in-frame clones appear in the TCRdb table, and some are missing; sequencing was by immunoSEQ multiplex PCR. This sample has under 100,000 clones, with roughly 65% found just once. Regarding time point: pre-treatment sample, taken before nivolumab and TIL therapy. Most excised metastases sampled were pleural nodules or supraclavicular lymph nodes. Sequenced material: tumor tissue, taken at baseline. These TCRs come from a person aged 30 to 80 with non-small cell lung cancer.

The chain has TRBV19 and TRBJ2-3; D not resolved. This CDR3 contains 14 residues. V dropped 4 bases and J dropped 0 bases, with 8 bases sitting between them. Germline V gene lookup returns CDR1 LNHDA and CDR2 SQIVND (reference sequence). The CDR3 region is CASSTATSTDTQYF. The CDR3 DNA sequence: TGTGCCAGTAGTACGGCCACAAGCACAGATACGCAGTATTTT. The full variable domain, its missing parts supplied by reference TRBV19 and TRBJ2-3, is DGGITQSPKYLFRKEGQNVTLSCEQNLNHDAMYWYRQDPGQGLRLIYYSQIVNDFQKGDIAEGYSVSREKKESFPLTVTSAQKNPTAFYLCASSTATSTDTQYFGPGTRLTVL.

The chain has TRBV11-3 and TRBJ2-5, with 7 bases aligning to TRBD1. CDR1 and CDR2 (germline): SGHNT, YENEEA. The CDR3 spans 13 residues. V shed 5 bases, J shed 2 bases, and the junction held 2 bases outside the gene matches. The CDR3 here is CASSLGQQETQYF. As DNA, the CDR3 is TGTGCCAGCAGCCTGGGACAGCAAGAGACCCAGTACTTC.